This entry features one T cell receptor (beta chain) sequence. Its specificity is unknown. Expressed TCRB transcripts were sequenced, since all the RNA that had been isolated was reverse transcribed. Produced via immunoSEQ multiplex PCR; TCRdb's table is partial and in-frame only. Of 350,000 to 450,000 clones in the sample, roughly 16% were seen once. These data originate in a study of beta chain features in type 1 diabetes. Overall study: Examination covered around 98 million sorted cells spanning all samples.

General study points: Individuals with type 1 diabetes displayed fewer insertions and more deletions at VDJ junctions. Sequencing the cDNA could make cells with high TCR expression show up more than they should.

This CDR3 is 16 amino acids long. J lost 0 bases, V lost 3 bases, and 5 bases had no gene match. Germline assignment: CDR1 SGHRS and CDR2 YFSETQ. The clonotype comes from a woman aged 18-30 years in good health. The V gene is TRBV5-1, the J gene TRBJ2-1, with 8 bases that match TRBD2. Sequences were obtained from naive CD4+ T cells from blood. The CDR3 sequence is CASSYRAGDSYNEQFF. The CDR3 DNA reads as TGCGCCAGCAGCTACAGAGCGGGGGACTCCTACAATGAGCAGTTCTTC.